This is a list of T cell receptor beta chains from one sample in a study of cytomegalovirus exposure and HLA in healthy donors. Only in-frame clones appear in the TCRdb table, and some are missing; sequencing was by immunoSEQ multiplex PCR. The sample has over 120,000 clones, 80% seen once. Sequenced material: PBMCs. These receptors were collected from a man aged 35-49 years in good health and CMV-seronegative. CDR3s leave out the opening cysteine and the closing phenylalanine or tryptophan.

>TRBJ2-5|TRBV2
ASSSRGTSGGAETQY
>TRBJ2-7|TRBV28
ASSEPLSSYEQY
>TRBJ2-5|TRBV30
AWTGGGETQY
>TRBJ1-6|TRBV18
ASSPQSSYNSPLH
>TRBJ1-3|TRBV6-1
ASSERGQFNLIDSGNTIY
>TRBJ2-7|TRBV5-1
ASSYGQGYEQY
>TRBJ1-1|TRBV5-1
ASSTDRGQEAF
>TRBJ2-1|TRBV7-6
ASSRTGQGASNEQF
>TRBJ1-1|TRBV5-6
ASSLGDRRLAGTEAF
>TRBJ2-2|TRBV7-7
ASSFDRTGELF
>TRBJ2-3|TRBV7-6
ASSELAGATDTQY
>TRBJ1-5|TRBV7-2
ASSLGAAAGGQPQH
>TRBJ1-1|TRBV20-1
RQGTKTEAF
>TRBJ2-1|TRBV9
ASSATRYNEQF
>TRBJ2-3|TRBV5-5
ASSPDRGTDTQY
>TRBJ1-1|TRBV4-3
ASSQSTGNTEAF
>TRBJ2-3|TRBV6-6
ASSYTGGSTDTQY
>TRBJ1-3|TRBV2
ASSELPQNGGNTIY
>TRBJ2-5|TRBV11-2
ASSPGQGRQETQY
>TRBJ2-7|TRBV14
ASSQDLGAGEQY
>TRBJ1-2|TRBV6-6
ASSSPPDGEPYT
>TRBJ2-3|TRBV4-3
ASSQDRSGGRSDTQY
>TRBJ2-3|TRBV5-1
ASTPGRGANALSTDTQY
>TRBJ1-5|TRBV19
ASIAAPRQPQH
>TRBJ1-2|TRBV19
ASSIGRRVNYGYT
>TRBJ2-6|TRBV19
ASSAQGLNSGANVLT
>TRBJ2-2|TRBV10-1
ASRKDRNTGELF
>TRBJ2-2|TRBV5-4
ASSQDSLTGELF
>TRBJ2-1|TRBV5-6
AVASGGSYNEQF
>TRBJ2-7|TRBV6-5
ASSYHRAYEQY
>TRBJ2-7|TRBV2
ASSRGGAAYEQY
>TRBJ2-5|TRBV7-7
ASSLALRSGGRETQY
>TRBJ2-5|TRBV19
ASSTTMTGVGETQY
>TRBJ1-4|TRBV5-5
ASSLFAGEGEKLF
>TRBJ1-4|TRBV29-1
SGGSSEKLF
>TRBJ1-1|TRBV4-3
ASSQDSVAGNKAF
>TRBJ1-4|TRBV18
ASSLSTGENEKLF
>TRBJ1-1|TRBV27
ASSSGTGYMNTEAF
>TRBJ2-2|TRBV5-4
ASRRGRSFGELF
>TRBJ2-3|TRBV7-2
ASSLALLSTDTQY
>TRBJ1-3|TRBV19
ASYRGPGNTIY
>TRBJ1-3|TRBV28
ASSSRLGVPSGNTIY
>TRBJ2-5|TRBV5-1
ASSAGQFQETQY
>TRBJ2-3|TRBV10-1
ASSRLAGATDTQY
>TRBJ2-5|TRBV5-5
ASSLALETQY
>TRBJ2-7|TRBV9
ASSVGVPGDYEQY
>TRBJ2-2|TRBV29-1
SVLGLAGGSGELF
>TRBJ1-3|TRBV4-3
ASSQESGGTIY
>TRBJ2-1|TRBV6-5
ASSLDRSSYNEQF
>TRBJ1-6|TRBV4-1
ASSQELSQYNSPLH
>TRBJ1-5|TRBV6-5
ASSYGGESNQPQH
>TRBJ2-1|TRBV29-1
SSGTDIYNEQF
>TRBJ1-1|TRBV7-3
ASSPGPGGTEAF
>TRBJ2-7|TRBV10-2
ASRTETGYYEQY
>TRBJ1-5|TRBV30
AWSVGDSSNQPQH
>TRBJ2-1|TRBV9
ASSQAAEQF
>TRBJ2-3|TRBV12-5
ASGLVMTSGGRTDTQY
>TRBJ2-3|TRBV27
ASTLAGAQTDTQY